This T cell receptor (beta chain) is drawn from a study of blood T cells in healthy people across ages. The CDR3 contains 14 residues. The germline gives CDR1 DFQATT, CDR2 SNEGSKA (reference sequence). V trimming: 5 bases; J trimming: 9 bases; junction bases outside the gene matches: 7. The sample holds a few counts of this clonotype. Together with a sample-barcoded 5' primer, a J-beta primer mix was included in a second PCR lasting about 6 to 11 cycles. TCRdb passed the 5' RACE reads through MiXCR, listing each CDR3 protein once. The sample has almost 550,000 distinct CDR3 sequences; more than 20% are singletons. These data were likewise used in another study, on T cells of mothers and their children.

The sequencing input was blood. This clonotype was sampled from a boy aged 5-17 years in good health. The rearrangement joins TRBV20-1 to TRBJ1-6; TRBD1 agrees at 10 bases. CDR3 residues: CSARAGTGVSPLHF. Here the CDR3 DNA reads TGCAGTGCTCGAGCCGGGACAGGGGTTTCACCCCTCCACTTT.